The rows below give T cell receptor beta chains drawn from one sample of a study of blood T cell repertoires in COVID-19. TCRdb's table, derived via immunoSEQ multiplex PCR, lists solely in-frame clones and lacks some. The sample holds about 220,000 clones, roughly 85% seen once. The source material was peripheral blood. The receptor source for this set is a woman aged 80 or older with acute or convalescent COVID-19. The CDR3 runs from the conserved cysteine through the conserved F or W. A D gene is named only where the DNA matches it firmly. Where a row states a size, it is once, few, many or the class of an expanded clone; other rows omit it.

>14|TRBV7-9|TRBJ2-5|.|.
CASSLSNRAQTQYF
TGTGCCAGCAGCTTATCGAACAGGGCTCAGACCCAGTACTTC
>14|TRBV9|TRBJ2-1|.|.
CASSPREGKGEQFF
TGTGCCAGCAGCCCGCGGGAAGGCAAGGGGGAGCAGTTCTTC
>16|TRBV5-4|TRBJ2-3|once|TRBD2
CASSSQRGGTTDTQYF
TGTGCCAGCAGTTCGCAGCGGGGGGGAACCACAGATACGCAGTATTTT
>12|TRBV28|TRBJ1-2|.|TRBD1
CATGTAAIGYTF
TGTGCCACCGGGACAGCCGCTATAGGCTACACCTTC
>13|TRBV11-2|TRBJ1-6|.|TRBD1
CASTRQGSSPLHF
TGTGCCAGCACCCGACAGGGGAGTTCACCCCTCCACTTT
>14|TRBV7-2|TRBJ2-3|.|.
CASSSQTVADTQYF
TGTGCCAGCAGCTCACAAACAGTGGCAGATACGCAGTATTTT
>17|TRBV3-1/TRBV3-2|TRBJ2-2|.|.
CASSQGNSPKDTGELFF
TGTGCCAGCAGCCAAGGAAACAGCCCAAAAGACACCGGGGAGCTGTTTTTT
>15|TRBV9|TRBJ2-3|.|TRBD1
CASSPQAGGADTQYF
TGTGCCAGCAGCCCCCAAGCAGGGGGCGCAGATACGCAGTATTTT
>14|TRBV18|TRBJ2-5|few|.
CASSRLGSQETQYF
TGTGCCAGCTCACGACTGGGGAGCCAAGAGACCCAGTACTTC
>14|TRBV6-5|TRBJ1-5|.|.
CASTPVQANQPQHF
TGTGCCAGCACTCCGGTTCAGGCCAATCAGCCCCAGCATTTT
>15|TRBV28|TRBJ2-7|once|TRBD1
CASSLTDRVGYEQYF
TGTGCCAGCAGTTTAACGGACAGGGTGGGTTACGAGCAGTACTTC
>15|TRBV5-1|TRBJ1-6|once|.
CASSPRTDLNSPLHF
TGCGCCAGCAGCCCCCGGACAGACCTTAATTCACCCCTCCACTTT
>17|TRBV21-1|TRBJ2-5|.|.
CASSKPPCDRARETQYF
TGTGCCAGCAGCAAACCCCCCTGTGACAGGGCCCGAGAGACCCAGTACTTC
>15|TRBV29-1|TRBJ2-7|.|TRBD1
CSVEEGTGNSYEQYF
TGCAGCGTTGAAGAGGGGACAGGGAACTCCTACGAGCAGTACTTC
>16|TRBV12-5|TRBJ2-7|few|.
CASGLRAESSSYEQYF
TGTGCTAGTGGTTTGCGTGCGGAAAGCAGCTCCTACGAGCAGTACTTC
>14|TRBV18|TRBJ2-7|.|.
CASSPGQGNGEQYF
TGTGCCAGCTCACCGGGACAAGGCAATGGCGAGCAGTACTTC
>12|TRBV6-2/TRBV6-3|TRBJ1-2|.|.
CASSIQDYGYTF
TGTGCCAGCAGTATACAGGATTATGGCTACACCTTC
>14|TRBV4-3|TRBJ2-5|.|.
CASSQATDSETQYF
TGCGCCAGCAGCCAGGCTACCGACTCTGAGACCCAGTACTTC
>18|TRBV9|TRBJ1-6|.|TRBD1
CASSVGPQTGGRNSPLHF
TGTGCCAGCAGCGTTGGCCCCCAGACAGGGGGGCGCAATTCACCCCTCCACTTT
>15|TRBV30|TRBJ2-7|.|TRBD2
CAWSVLGLAGVEQYF
TGTGCCTGGAGTGTACTGGGACTAGCGGGGGTCGAGCAGTACTTC
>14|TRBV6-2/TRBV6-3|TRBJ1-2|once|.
CASSETGLNYGYTF
TGTGCCAGCAGCGAGACGGGACTTAACTATGGCTACACCTTC
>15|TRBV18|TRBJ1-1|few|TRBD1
CASSPITGGNTEAFF
TGTGCCAGCTCACCAATTACAGGGGGTAACACTGAAGCTTTCTTT
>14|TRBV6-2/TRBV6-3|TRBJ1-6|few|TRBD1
CASSYDRGNSPLHF
TGTGCCAGCAGTTACGACAGGGGGAACTCACCCCTCCACTTT
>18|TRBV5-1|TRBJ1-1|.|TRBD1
CASSLIGRGLLPNTEAFF
TGCGCCAGCAGCCTTATCGGAAGGGGGCTTCTCCCGAACACTGAAGCTTTCTTT
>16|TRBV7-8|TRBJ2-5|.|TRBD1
CASSWLRDRARETQYF
TGTGCCAGCAGCTGGCTCCGGGACAGGGCTCGGGAGACCCAGTACTTC
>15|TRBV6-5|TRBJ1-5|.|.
CASSYDSRSNQPQHF
TGTGCCAGCAGTTACGACAGCCGAAGCAATCAGCCCCAGCATTTT
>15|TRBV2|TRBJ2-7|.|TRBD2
CASKVGGLESYEQYF
TGTGCCAGCAAGGTGGGAGGGTTGGAGTCCTACGAGCAGTACTTC
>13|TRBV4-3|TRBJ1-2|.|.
CASSHADRRGYTF
TGCGCCAGCAGCCACGCCGACAGACGCGGCTACACCTTC
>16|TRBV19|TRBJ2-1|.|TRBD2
CASREAGGISYNEQFF
TGTGCCAGTCGGGAAGCGGGGGGGATTAGCTACAATGAGCAGTTCTTC
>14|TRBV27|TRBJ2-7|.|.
CASRTGWGLSEQYF
TGTGCCAGCAGGACGGGTTGGGGGCTTAGCGAGCAGTACTTC
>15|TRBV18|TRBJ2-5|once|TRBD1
CASSPLRQGQETQYF
TGTGCCAGCTCACCACTGAGACAGGGTCAAGAGACCCAGTACTTC
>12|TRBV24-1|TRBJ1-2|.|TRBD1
CASTRGHYGYTF
TGTGCCAGTACGAGGGGGCACTATGGCTACACCTTC
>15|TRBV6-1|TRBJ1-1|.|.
CASSESWQRTGEAFF
TGTGCCAGCAGTGAATCTTGGCAGCGAACGGGTGAAGCTTTCTTT
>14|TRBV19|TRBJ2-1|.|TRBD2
CASSGGTSNNEQFF
TGTGCCAGTAGTGGCGGGACTAGCAACAATGAGCAGTTCTTC
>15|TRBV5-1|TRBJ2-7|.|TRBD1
CASSLLTGGEYEQYF
TGCGCCAGCAGCCTTCTGACAGGGGGCGAGTACGAGCAGTACTTC
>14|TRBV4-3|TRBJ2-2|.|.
CASSPDRYTGELFF
TGCGCCAGCAGCCCCGACAGATACACCGGGGAGCTGTTTTTT
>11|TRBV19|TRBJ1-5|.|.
CASRFEGPQHF
TGTGCCAGTAGATTTGAGGGGCCCCAGCATTTT
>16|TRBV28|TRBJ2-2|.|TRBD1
CASSVLAGTGAGELFF
TGTGCCAGCAGTGTATTGGCCGGGACAGGGGCCGGGGAGCTGTTTTTT
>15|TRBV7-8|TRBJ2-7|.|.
CASSPSPQGQYEQYF
TGTGCCAGCAGCCCCTCCCCGCAGGGACAATACGAGCAGTACTTC
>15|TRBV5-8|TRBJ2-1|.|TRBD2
CASSLFASGVNEQFF
TGTGCCAGCAGCTTGTTCGCTAGCGGGGTAAATGAGCAGTTCTTC
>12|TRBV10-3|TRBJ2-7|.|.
CAISGQGYEQYF
TGTGCCATCAGTGGGCAGGGTTACGAGCAGTACTTC
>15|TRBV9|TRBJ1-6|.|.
CASSAILGDNSPLHF
TGTGCCAGCAGCGCCATCCTAGGGGATAATTCACCCCTCCACTTT
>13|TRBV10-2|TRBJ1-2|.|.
CASSEGRNYGYTF
TGCGCCAGCAGTGAGGGGCGTAACTATGGCTACACCTTC
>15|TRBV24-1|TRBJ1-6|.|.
CATSDWTATNSPLHF
TGTGCCACCAGTGATTGGACAGCCACTAATTCACCCCTCCACTTT
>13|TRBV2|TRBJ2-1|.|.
CAGEGQSYNEQFF
TGTGCCGGAGAGGGTCAGTCCTACAATGAGCAGTTCTTC
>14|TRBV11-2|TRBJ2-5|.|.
CASSLGGVGETQYF
TGTGCCAGCAGCTTAGGGGGGGTAGGAGAGACCCAGTACTTC
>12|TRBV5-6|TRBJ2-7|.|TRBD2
CASSLPGGEQYF
TGTGCCAGCAGCTTGCCGGGAGGCGAGCAGTACTTC
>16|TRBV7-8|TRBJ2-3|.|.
CASSLDAGGRTDTQYF
TGTGCCAGCAGCTTAGACGCAGGGGGGCGCACAGATACGCAGTATTTT
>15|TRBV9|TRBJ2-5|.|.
CASSVVAGMGETQYF
TGTGCCAGCAGCGTAGTGGCAGGGATGGGGGAGACCCAGTACTTC
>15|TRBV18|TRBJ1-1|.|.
CASSSKSGAGTEAFF
TGTGCCAGCTCATCGAAATCAGGGGCAGGGACTGAAGCTTTCTTT
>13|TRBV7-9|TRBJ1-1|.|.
CASSSRRGIEAFF
TGTGCCAGCAGCTCGCGGCGGGGAATTGAAGCTTTCTTT
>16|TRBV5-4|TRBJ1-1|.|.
CASSGPGHDWNTEAFF
TGTGCCAGCAGCGGGCCGGGACACGATTGGAACACTGAAGCTTTCTTT
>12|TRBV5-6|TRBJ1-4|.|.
CASSALGGGLFF
TGTGCCAGCAGCGCGCTGGGAGGGGGACTGTTTTTT
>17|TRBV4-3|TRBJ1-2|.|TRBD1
CASSLDRGDLANYGYTF
TGCGCCAGCAGCCTAGACAGGGGTGATTTAGCTAACTATGGCTACACCTTC
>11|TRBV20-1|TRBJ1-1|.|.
CSARRGPEAFF
TGCAGTGCTAGGCGGGGTCCTGAAGCTTTCTTT
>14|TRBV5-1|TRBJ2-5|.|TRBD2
CASSLGSGGETQYF
TGCGCCAGCAGCTTGGGTAGCGGGGGAGAGACCCAGTACTTC
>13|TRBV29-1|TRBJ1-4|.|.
CSVATGRVEKLFF
TGCAGCGTTGCAACAGGGAGAGTTGAAAAACTGTTTTTT
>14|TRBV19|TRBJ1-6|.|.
CASSIGHLNSPLHF
TGTGCCAGTAGTATTGGGCACCTAAATTCACCCCTCCACTTT
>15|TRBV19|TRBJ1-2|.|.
CASSIGDLSNYGYTF
TGTGCCAGTAGTATCGGTGATCTCTCTAACTATGGCTACACCTTC